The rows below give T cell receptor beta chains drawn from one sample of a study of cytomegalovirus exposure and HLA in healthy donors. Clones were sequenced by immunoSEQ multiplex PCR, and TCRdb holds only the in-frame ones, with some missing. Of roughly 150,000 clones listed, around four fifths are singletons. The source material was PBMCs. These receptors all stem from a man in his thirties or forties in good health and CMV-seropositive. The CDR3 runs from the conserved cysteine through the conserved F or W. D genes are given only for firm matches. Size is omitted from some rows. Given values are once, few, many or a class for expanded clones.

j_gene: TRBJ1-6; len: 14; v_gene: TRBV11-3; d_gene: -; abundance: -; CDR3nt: TGTGCCAGCAGCTTCCAGGGATCTGATTCACCCCTCCACTTT; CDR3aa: CASSFQGSDSPLHF
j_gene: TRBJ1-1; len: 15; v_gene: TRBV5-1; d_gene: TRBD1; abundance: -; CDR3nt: TGCGCCAGCAGCTTCACAGGGGGCAGGAACACTGAAGCTTTCTTT; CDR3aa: CASSFTGGRNTEAFF
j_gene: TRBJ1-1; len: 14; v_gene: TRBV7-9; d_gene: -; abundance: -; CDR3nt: TGTGCCAGCCTTGCGCTAGCGGGGAACACTGAAGCTTTCTTT; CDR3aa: CASLALAGNTEAFF
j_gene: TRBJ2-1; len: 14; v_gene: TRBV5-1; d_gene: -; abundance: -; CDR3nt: TGCGCCAGCAGGGACGGGAGCTCCTACAATGAGCAGTTCTTC; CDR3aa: CASRDGSSYNEQFF
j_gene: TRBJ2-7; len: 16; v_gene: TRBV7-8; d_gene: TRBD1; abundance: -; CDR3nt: TGTGCCAGCAGCTTAGCCCAGGACAGGGACTCCTACGAGCAGTACTTC; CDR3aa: CASSLAQDRDSYEQYF
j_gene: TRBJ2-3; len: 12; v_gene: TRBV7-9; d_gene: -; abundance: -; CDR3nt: TGTGCCAGCAGCTTACTTCTAGATACGCAGTATTTT; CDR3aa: CASSLLLDTQYF
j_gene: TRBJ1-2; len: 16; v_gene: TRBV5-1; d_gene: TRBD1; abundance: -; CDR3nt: TGCGCCAGCAGCTTGGGGGACAGGGTGACACGTGTAGGCTACACCTTC; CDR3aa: CASSLGDRVTRVGYTF
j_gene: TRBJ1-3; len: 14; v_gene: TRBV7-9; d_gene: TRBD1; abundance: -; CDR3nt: TGTGCCAGCAGCCTAGCAGGGGGCGGAAACACCATATATTTT; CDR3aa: CASSLAGGGNTIYF
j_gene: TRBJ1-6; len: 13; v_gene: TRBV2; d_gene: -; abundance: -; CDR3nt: TGTGCCAGCAAAACATTGCTTTATTCACCCCTCCACTTT; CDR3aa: CASKTLLYSPLHF
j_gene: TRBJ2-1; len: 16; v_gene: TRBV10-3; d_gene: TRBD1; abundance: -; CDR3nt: TGTGCCATCAGTGAGAGGACAGGGGGCTCCTACAATGAGCAGTTCTTC; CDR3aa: CAISERTGGSYNEQFF
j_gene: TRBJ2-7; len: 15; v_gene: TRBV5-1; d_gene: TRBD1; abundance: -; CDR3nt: TGCGCCAGCAGCTCCCTCTCGACAGGGTCCTACGAGCAGTACTTC; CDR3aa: CASSSLSTGSYEQYF
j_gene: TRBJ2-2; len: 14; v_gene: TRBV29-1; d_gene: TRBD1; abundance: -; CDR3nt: TGCAGCGTTGGAGGGACAGGCTACACCGGGGAGCTGTTTTTT; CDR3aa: CSVGGTGYTGELFF
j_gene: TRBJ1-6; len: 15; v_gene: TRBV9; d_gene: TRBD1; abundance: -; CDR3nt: TGTGCCAGCAGCGCGTCGGACAGGTTCAATTCACCCCTCCACTTT; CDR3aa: CASSASDRFNSPLHF
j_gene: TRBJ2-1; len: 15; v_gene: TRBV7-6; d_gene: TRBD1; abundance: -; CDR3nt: TGTGCCAGCAGCTTAGCGCCGGACAGGGACAGTGAGCAGTTCTTC; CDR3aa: CASSLAPDRDSEQFF
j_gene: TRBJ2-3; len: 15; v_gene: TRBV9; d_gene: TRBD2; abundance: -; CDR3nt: TGTGCCAGCAGCGTTTTTAGCGGGGATACAGATACGCAGTATTTT; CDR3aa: CASSVFSGDTDTQYF
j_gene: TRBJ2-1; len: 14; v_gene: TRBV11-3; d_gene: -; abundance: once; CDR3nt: TGTGCCAGCAGCTCTCGACTACAGGGTGCTGAGCAGTTCTTC; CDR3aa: CASSSRLQGAEQFF
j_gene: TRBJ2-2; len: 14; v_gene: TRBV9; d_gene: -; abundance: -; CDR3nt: TGTGCCAGCAGCGTAGAACAGCGGGCCGGGGAGCTGTTTTTT; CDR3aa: CASSVEQRAGELFF
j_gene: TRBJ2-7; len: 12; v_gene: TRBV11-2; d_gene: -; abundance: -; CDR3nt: TGTGCCAGCAGCTCCCATCCCTACGAGCAGTACTTC; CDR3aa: CASSSHPYEQYF
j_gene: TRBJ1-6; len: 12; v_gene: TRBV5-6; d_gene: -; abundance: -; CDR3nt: TGTGCCAGCAGCTTACAGTCTTCACCCCTCCACTTT; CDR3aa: CASSLQSSPLHF
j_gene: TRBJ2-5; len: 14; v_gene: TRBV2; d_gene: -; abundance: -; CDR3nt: TGTGCCAGCAGTGAGACTCAGTACCAAGAGACCCAGTACTTC; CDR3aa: CASSETQYQETQYF
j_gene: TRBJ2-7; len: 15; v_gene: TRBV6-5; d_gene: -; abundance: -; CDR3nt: TGTGCCAGCAGTTACTCGAGGCACGGAACCTACGAGCAGTACTTC; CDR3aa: CASSYSRHGTYEQYF
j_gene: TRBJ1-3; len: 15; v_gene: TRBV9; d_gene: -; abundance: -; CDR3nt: TGTGCCAGCAGCGTAGTGGGAGGGAACGGAAACACCATATATTTT; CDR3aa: CASSVVGGNGNTIYF
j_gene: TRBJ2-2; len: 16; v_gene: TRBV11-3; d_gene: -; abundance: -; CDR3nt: TGTGCCAGCAGCTCGAAGGGGCAGAGGAACACCGGGGAGCTGTTTTTT; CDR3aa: CASSSKGQRNTGELFF
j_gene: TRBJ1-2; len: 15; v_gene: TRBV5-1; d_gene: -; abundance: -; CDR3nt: TGCGCCAGCAGCCCTTTCGAGGGAGTAAACTATGGCTACACCTTC; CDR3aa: CASSPFEGVNYGYTF
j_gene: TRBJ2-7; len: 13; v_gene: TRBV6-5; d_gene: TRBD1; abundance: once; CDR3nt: TGTGCCAGCAGTTTGGACAGGGGGGACGAGCAGTACTTC; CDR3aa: CASSLDRGDEQYF
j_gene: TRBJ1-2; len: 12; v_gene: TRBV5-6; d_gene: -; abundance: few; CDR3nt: TGTGCCAGCAGCCTCGGTGGCTATGGCTACACCTTC; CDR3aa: CASSLGGYGYTF
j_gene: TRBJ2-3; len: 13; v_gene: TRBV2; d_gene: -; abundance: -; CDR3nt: TGTGCCAGCGGGCGGGGAGGACCAGATACGCAGTATTTT; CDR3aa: CASGRGGPDTQYF
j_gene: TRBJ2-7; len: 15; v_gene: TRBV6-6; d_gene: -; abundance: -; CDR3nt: TGTGCCAGCAGATTACAGGTCTCCAGCTCCTACGAGCAGTACTTC; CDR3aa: CASRLQVSSSYEQYF
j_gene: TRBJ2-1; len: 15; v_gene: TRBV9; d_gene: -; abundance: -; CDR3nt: TGTGCCAGCAGCGTAGGTAGAGGGGGGGACAATGAGCAGTTCTTC; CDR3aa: CASSVGRGGDNEQFF
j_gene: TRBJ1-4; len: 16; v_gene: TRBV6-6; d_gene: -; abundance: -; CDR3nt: TGTGCCAGCAGAATCGGAGATAAAGAGACTAATGAAAAACTGTTTTTT; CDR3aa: CASRIGDKETNEKLFF
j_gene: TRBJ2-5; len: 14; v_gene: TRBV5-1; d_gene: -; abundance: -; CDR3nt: TGCGCCAGCAGCTTGGGCGGATTCCAAGAGACCCAGTACTTC; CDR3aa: CASSLGGFQETQYF
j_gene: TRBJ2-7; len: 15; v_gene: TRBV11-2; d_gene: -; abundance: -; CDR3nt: TGTGCCAGCAGCTTAGGCGCGCAGGTCGGCTACGAGCAGTACTTC; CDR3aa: CASSLGAQVGYEQYF
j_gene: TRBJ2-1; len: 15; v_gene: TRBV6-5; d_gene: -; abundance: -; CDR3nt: TGTGCCAGCAGTTACTATCCAGGGAACTACAATGAGCAGTTCTTC; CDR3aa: CASSYYPGNYNEQFF
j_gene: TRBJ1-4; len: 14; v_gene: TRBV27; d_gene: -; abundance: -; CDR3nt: TGTGCCAGCAGTTCCTACAGGGAAAATGAAAAACTGTTTTTT; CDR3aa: CASSSYRENEKLFF
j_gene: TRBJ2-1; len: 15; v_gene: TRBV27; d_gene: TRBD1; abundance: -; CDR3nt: TGTGCCAGCAGTTCCAACCCACAGGGGCCCAATGAGCAGTTCTTC; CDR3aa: CASSSNPQGPNEQFF
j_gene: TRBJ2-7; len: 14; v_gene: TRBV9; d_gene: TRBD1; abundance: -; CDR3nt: TGTGCCAGCAGCGGTGGACAGGGGACCTACGAGCAGTACTTC; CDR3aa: CASSGGQGTYEQYF
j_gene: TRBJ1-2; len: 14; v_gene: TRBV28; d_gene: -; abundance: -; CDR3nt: TGTGCCAGCAGTTGGCCCGCCAGGGTATTGGGCTACACCTTC; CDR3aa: CASSWPARVLGYTF
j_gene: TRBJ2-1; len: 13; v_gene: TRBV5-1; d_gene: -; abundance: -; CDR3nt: TGCGCCAGCAGCTCGGGACACGCCAATGAGCAGTTCTTC; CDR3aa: CASSSGHANEQFF
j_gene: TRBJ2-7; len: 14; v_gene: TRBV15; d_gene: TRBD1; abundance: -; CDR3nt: TGTGCCACCAGCAGCGGACAGGGTTACGATGAGCAGTACTTC; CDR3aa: CATSSGQGYDEQYF
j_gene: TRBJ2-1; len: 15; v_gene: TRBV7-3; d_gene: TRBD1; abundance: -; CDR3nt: TGTGCCAGCAGCTTAGGGACAGGGTCGTACAATGAGCAGTTCTTC; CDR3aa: CASSLGTGSYNEQFF
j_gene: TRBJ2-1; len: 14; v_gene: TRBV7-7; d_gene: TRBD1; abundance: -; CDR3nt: TGTGCTAGCAGCTTAGTGACAGGGGCGAATGAGCAGTTCTTC; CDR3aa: CASSLVTGANEQFF
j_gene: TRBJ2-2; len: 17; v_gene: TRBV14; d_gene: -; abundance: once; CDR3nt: TGTGCCAGCAGCCAAGAACCCCCCAGGGCCTACACCGGGGAGCTGTTTTTT; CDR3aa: CASSQEPPRAYTGELFF
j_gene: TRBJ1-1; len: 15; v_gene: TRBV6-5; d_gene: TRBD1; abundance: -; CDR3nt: TGTGCCAGCAAGATTTACGGGACAGGGAACACTGAAGCTTTCTTT; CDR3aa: CASKIYGTGNTEAFF
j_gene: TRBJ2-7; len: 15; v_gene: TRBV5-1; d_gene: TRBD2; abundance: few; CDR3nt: TGCGCCAGCAGCTTCGTGTCCGGGGGGGCCGCCGAGCAGTACTTC; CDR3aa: CASSFVSGGAAEQYF
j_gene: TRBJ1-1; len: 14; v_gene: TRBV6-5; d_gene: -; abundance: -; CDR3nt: TGTGCCAGCAGTTACTCGGGGGGGCGTACTGAAGCTTTCTTT; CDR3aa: CASSYSGGRTEAFF
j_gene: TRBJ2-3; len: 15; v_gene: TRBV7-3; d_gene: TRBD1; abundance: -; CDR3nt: TGTGCCAGCAGGCCCGGGACAGGCAACACAGATACGCAGTATTTT; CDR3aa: CASRPGTGNTDTQYF
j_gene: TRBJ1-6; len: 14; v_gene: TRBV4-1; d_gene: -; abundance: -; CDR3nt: TGCGCCAGCAGCCAGGTTCGGGGGAATTCACCCCTCCACTTT; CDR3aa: CASSQVRGNSPLHF
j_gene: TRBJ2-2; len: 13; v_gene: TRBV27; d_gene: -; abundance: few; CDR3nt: TGTGCCAGCAGTTTATTCCCGACCGGGGAGCTGTTTTTT; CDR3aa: CASSLFPTGELFF
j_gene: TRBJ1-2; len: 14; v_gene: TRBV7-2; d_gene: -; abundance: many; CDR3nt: TGTGCCAGCGGACCTTATGGAGGGATCCATGGCTACACCTTC; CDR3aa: CASGPYGGIHGYTF
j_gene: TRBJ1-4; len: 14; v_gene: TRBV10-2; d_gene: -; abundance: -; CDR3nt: TGCGCCAGCAGTGACAGGGGCGTTAATGAAAAACTGTTTTTT; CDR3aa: CASSDRGVNEKLFF
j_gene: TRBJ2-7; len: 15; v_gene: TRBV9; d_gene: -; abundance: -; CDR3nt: TGTGCCAGCAGCGTAGCCCCGGAGGGGGCGGGGGAGCAGTACTTC; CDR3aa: CASSVAPEGAGEQYF
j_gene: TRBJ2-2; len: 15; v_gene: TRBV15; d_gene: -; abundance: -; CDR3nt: TGTGCCACCAGCAGAGACAGGGTAGACACCGGGGAGCTGTTTTTT; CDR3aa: CATSRDRVDTGELFF
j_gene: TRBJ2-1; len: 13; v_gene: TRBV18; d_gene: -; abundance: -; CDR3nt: TGTGCCAGCTCACCACCGTCTAACAATGAGCAGTTCTTC; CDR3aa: CASSPPSNNEQFF
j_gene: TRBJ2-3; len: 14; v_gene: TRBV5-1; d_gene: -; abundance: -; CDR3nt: TGCGCCAGCAGCTTGGAACAACACACAGATACGCAGTATTTT; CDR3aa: CASSLEQHTDTQYF
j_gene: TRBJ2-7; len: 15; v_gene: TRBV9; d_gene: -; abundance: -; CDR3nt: TGTGCCAGCAGCGTAGGGCAGGGAGGTGGATACGAGCAGTACTTC; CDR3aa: CASSVGQGGGYEQYF
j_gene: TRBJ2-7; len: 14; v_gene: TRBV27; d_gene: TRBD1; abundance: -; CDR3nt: TGTGCCAGCAGTCCCACAGGGGCCTTCTACGAGCAGTACTTC; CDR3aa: CASSPTGAFYEQYF
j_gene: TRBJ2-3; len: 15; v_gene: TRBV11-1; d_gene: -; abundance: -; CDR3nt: TGTGCCAGCAGCTTAGATTACGGGTCCACAGATACGCAGTATTTT; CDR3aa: CASSLDYGSTDTQYF
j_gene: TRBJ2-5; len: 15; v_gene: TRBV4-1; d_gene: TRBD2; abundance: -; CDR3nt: TGCGCCAGCAGCCAAGGGGGGACTAGTGAAGAGACCCAGTACTTC; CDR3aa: CASSQGGTSEETQYF
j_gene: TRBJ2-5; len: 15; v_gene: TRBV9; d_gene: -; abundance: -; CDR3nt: TGTGCCAGCAGCGTCCTACAGGGACCCCAAGAGACCCAGTACTTC; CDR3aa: CASSVLQGPQETQYF